The 13 T cell receptor beta chains below all came from one sample that was sequenced in a study of siplizumab effects on memory and regulatory T cells. Only in-frame clones appear in the TCRdb table, and some are missing; sequencing was by immunoSEQ multiplex PCR. The sample has around 58,000 clones; approximately 87% are singletons. Sequenced material: memory CD4+ T cells sorted from blood. These receptors originate from a human donor in good health.

This chain links TRBV19 with TRBJ1-1; 7 bases align to TRBD1. The CDR3 runs to 13 residues. The germline CDR1 and CDR2 sequences are LNHDA and SQIVND (reference sequence). V lost 6 bases, J lost 4 bases, and 5 bases stayed unmatched. As DNA, the CDR3 is TGTGCCAGTAGGGGGTACAGGGGCACTGAAGCTTTCTTT. Translation gives CASRGYRGTEAFF.

A single count supports this clone. The rearrangement links TRBV5-4 to TRBJ2-5; 15 bases are shared with TRBD2. V was clipped by 2 bases and J by 0 bases; unmatched bases: 2. This CDR3 comprises 17 residues. Germline V gene lookup returns CDR1 SGHNT and CDR2 YYREEE (reference sequence). The chain's CDR3 is CASSLGTSGGNQETQYF. CDR3 DNA: TGTGCCAGCAGCTTAGGGACTAGCGGGGGGAACCAAGAGACCCAGTACTTC.

This chain uses TRBV7-9 with TRBJ2-2, with 11 nucleotides matching TRBD2. V was clipped by 7 bases and J by 6 bases; unmatched bases: 19. The CDR3 extends over 19 amino acids. The germline gives CDR1 SEHNR, CDR2 FQNEAQ (reference sequence). The CDR3 DNA follows: TGTGCCAGCACCCGTGGGATGTGGACTAGCGGGCTAGGGTCCGGGGAGCTGTTTTTT. Its translation is CASTRGMWTSGLGSGELFF.

V is TRBV6-5 and J is TRBJ2-1; 12 bases are shared with TRBD2. The trim removed 9 bases at V and 9 bases at J, leaving 9 bases unmatched. The CDR3 is 14 amino acids. CDR1 MNHEY and CDR2 SVGAGI come from the germline V gene. CDR3: CASKTSGRFSEQFF. The CDR3 DNA is TGTGCCAGTAAGACTAGCGGGAGATTCAGTGAGCAGTTCTTC.

The V call is TRBV5-4, the J call TRBJ1-4; D is ambiguous. Germline CDR1 reads SGHNT; CDR2 reads YYREEE (reference sequence). CDR3 length: 15 residues. V lost 5 bases and J lost 0, with 11 bases in between. In DNA, the CDR3 is TGTGCCAGCAGTGGTACTGGGGCAACTAATGAAAAACTGTTTTTT. Translating it yields CASSGTGATNEKLFF. The full variable domain, with the rest looked up from reference TRBV5-4 and TRBJ1-4, is ETGVTQSPTHLIKTRGQQVTLRCSSQSGHNTVSWYQQALGQGPQFIFQYYREEENGRGNFPPRFSGLQFPNYSSELNVNALELDDSALYLCASSGTGATNEKLFFGSGTQLSVL.

J is TRBJ2-5 and V is TRBV5-1; D possibly corresponds to TRBD1 (6 bases). V was trimmed by 7 bases and J by 1 base, leaving 14 bases between them. The germline V gene has CDR1 SGHRS and CDR2 YFSETQ. The CDR3 loop spans 14 amino acids. The CDR3 nucleotides are TGCGCCAGCTGTAGGGGGACGGTCCAAGAGACCCAGTACTTC. It codes for CASCRGTVQETQYF.

V is TRBV14 and J is TRBJ2-2; TRBD2 matches 10 bases. Per the germline V gene, CDR1 is SGHDN and CDR2 is FVKESK. With V trimmed by 6 bases and J by 2 bases, 6 bases remained unmatched. The CDR3 contains 16 residues. DNA for the CDR3: TGTGCCAGCAGTCCAAAGCGGGGGGGCAACACCGGGGAGCTGTTTTTT. Encoded protein: CASSPKRGGNTGELFF.

The chain employs TRBV20-1 and TRBJ2-1; D is ambiguous. In germline, CDR1 is DFQATT, CDR2 SNEGSKA (reference sequence). The CDR3 covers 11 residues. V was trimmed by 5 bases and J by 8 bases, leaving 10 bases between them. This CDR3 reads CSALGFDEQFF. CDR3 in DNA: TGCAGTGCTCTAGGTTTCGATGAGCAGTTCTTC.

The rearrangement uses TRBV9 and TRBJ1-2, with a tentative D call TRBD1 (6 bases). The CDR3 extends over 13 amino acids. Trimming took 3 bases from V and 2 from J, leaving 8 bases between them. Germline lookup yields CDR1 SGDLS and CDR2 YYNGEE. The CDR3 is CASSGTVNYGYTF. The CDR3 bases are TGTGCCAGCAGCGGGACAGTGAACTATGGCTACACCTTC.

This clone has only a few counts. V gene TRBV19 combines with J gene TRBJ1-5; 8 nucleotides agree with TRBD1. From germline, CDR1 is LNHDA and CDR2 SQIVND (reference sequence). CDR3 length: 15 amino acids. J was trimmed by 6 bases and V by 5 bases; bases with no gene match: 9. The CDR3 region has the DNA TGTGCCAGTAGTGTGACCGGGCAGGGGGCTCAGCCCCAGCATTTT. Translated: CASSVTGQGAQPQHF.

The chain links TRBV10-3 to TRBJ2-1; tentative D call: TRBD2 (6 bases). This CDR3 is built from 13 residues. CDR1 and CDR2 (germline): ENHRY, SYGVKD. V was clipped by 8 bases and J by 8 bases, with 16 bases between them. CDR3 in amino acids: CAIGFGSVDEQFF. CDR3 coding DNA: TGTGCCATCGGTTTCGGGAGCGTTGATGAGCAGTTCTTC.

This clone has a handful of counts. The genes are TRBV2 and TRBJ2-1, with D uncertain. Per germline, CDR1 SNHLY and CDR2 FYNNEI. V dropped 6 bases and J dropped 5 bases, with 17 bases sitting between them. The CDR3 is made up of 15 amino acids. The CDR3 nucleotides are TGTGCCAGCAGGGCCCTGGGTAGCCGGAACAATGAGCAGTTCTTC. It codes for CASRALGSRNNEQFF.

The chain uses TRBV6-6 and TRBJ1-1; D gene ambiguous. Germline V CDR1 and CDR2: MNHNY, SVGAGI (reference sequence). V was clipped by 7 bases and J by 0 bases, with 12 bases between them. This CDR3 spans 14 amino acids. In nucleotides, the CDR3 is TGTGCCAGCACCAAAAACACAGTGAACACTGAAGCTTTCTTT. Translated, it gives CASTKNTVNTEAFF.